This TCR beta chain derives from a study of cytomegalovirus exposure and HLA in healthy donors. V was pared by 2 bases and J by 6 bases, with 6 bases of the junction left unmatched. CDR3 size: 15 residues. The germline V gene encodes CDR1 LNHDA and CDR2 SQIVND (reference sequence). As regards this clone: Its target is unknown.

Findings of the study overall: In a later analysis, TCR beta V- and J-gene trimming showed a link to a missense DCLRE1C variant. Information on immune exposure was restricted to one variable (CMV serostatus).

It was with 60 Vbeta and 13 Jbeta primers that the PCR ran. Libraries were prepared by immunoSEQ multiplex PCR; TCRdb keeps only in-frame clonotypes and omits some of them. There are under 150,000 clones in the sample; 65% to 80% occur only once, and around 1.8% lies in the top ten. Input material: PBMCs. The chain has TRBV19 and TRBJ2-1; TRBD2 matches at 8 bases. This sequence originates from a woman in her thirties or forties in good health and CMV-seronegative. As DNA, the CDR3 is TGTGCCAGTAGTATACGGAGCGGGGGCGGCAATGAGCAGTTCTTC. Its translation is CASSIRSGGGNEQFF.